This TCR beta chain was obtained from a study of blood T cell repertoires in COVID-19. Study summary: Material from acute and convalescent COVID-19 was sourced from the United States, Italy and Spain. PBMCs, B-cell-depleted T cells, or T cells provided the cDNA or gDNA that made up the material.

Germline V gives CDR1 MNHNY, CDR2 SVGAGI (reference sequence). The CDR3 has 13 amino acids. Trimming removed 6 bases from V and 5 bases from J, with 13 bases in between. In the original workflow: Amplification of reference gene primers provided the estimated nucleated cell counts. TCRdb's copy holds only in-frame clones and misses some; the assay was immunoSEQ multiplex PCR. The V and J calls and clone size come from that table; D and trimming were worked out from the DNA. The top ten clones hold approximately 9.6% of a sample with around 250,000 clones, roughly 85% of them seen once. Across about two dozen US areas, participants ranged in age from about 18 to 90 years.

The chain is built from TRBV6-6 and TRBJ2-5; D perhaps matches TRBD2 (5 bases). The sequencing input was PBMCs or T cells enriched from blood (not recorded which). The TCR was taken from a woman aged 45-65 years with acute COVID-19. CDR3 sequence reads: CASRGPGVETQYF. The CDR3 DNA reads TGTGCCAGCAGGGGCCCCGGGGTGGAGACCCAGTACTTC.